This T cell receptor (beta chain) was retrieved from a study of blood T cell repertoires in COVID-19. Deletions cut 4 bases from V and 8 bases from J, with 12 bases between. Germline CDR1 and CDR2: GTSNPN and SVGIG (reference sequence). This CDR3 is 12 amino acids long. Original processing methods: Estimation of nucleated cell counts relied on the amplification of reference gene primers. The protocol was immunoSEQ multiplex PCR, while the TCRdb copy is restricted to in-frame clones and leaves out a portion. The V and J calls and clone size were taken over from that table, and D and trimming were inferred from the DNA. Here the sample spans around 140,000 clones, around 83% being singletons.

This TCR came from a man aged 60-69 years with active or convalescent COVID-19. The chain carries TRBV30 and TRBJ2-1; unclear D gene. The sample was peripheral blood. CDR3 sequence reads: CAWNLRVDEQFF. The CDR3 DNA is TGTGCCTGGAATCTTCGGGTCGATGAGCAGTTCTTC. Full variable domain (rest looked up from reference TRBV30 and TRBJ2-1): SQTIHQWPATLVQPVGSPLSLECTVEGTSNPNLYWYRQAAGRGLQLLFYSVGIGQISSEVPQNLSASRPQDRQFILSSKKLLLSDSGFYLCAWNLRVDEQFFGPGTRLTVL.